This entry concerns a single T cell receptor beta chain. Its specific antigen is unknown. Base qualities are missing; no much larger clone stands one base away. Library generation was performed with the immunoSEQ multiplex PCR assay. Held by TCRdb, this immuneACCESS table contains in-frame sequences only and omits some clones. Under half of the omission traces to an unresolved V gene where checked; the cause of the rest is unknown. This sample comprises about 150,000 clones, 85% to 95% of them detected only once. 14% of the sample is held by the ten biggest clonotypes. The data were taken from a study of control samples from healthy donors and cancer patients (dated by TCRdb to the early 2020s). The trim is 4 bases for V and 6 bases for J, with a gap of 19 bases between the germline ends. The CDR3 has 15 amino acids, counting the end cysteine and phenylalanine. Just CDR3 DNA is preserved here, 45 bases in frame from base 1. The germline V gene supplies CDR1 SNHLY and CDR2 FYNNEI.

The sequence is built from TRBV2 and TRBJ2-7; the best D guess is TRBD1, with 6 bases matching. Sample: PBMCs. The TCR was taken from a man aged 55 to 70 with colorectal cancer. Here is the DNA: TGTGCCAGCAGTGGCAGGGGCTCCCCTCCCCCCGAGCAGTACTTC. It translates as CASSGRGSPPPEQYF. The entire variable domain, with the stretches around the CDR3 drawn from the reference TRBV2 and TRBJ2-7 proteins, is EPEVTQTPSHQVTQMGQEVILRCVPISNHLYFYWYRQILGQKVEFLVSFYNNEISEKSEIFDDQFSVERPDGSNFTLKIRSTKLEDSAMYFCASSGRGSPPPEQYFGPGTRLTVT.